Following are 25 T cell receptor beta chains from one sample sequenced in a study of shared clonotypes between healthy human individuals. Data came from immunoSEQ multiplex PCR; TCRdb stores just in-frame clones and leaves some out. Among over a million clones listed, 96% were seen once. The sample consisted of naive CD4+ T cells sorted from blood. Subset: CD45RA+ positively selected. The source of these receptors is a man aged 30-40 years in good health.

The chain joins TRBV19 to TRBJ1-1; 10 bases fit TRBD1. Germline CDR1 and CDR2: LNHDA and SQIVND (reference sequence). The CDR3 has 14 amino acids. The V gene end was trimmed by 3 bases and the J gene end by 10 bases; junction bases not matched to a gene: 8. CDR3 in amino acids: CASSIPGTGVLAFF. The CDR3 nucleotides are TGTGCCAGTAGTATTCCCGGGACAGGGGTTCTAGCTTTCTTT.

The rearrangement joins TRBV28 to TRBJ2-7; TRBD1 matches at 7 bases. The CDR3 totals 14 residues. The germline V gene has CDR1 MDHEN and CDR2 SYDVKM. The junction had 7 bases not matched to a gene; V was cut back by 6 bases and J by 2 bases. CDR3 protein: CASSTGQAPYEQYF. The CDR3 coding sequence is TGTGCCAGCAGCACCGGACAGGCCCCCTACGAGCAGTACTTC.

The chain carries TRBV7-9 and TRBJ2-5, with unresolved D. Trimming stripped 1 base from V and 5 bases from J, with 14 bases between. This CDR3 has 15 residues. The germline V gene encodes CDR1 SEHNR and CDR2 FQNEAQ (reference sequence). This chain's CDR3 is CASSLVLKGRETQYF. The CDR3 nucleotides are TGTGCCAGCAGCTTAGTGTTGAAGGGAAGGGAGACCCAGTACTTC.

The V call is TRBV5-6, the J call TRBJ2-7, with D unresolved. The germline V gene has CDR1 SGHDT and CDR2 YYEEEE. CDR3 length: 12 residues. The germline V and J ends were trimmed by 2 bases and 6 bases, with 9 bases remaining between them. The CDR3 loop reads CASSFLTSEQYF. The CDR3 nucleotides are TGTGCCAGCAGCTTCCTAACCAGCGAGCAGTACTTC.

The chain recombines TRBV9 with TRBJ2-1; TRBD2 matches 10 bases. V gave up 4 bases and J gave up 8 bases; unmatched junction bases: 6. The germline gives CDR1 SGDLS, CDR2 YYNGEE. The CDR3 extends over 14 amino acids. In DNA, the CDR3 is TGTGCCAGCAGCATTCTAGCGGGAGAGGATGAGCAGTTCTTC. Translation gives CASSILAGEDEQFF.

This clone was seen just once. This chain joins TRBV28 and TRBJ2-1; the D gene is possibly TRBD2 (5 bases). Trimming left V 7 bases short and J 0 bases short, with 13 bases between. The CDR3 runs 15 residues. Looked up from germline, CDR1 is MDHEN and CDR2 is SYDVKM. The CDR3 loop is CASTLASSSYNEQFF. CDR3 sequence (DNA): TGTGCCAGCACCTTAGCGTCAAGCTCCTACAATGAGCAGTTCTTC.

The V and J genes are TRBV19 and TRBJ2-7; D may be TRBD2 (6 bases). The CDR3 spans 12 residues. The germline gives CDR1 LNHDA, CDR2 SQIVND (reference sequence). Trimming stripped 3 bases from V and 12 bases from J, with 15 bases between. CDR3 coding DNA: TGTGCCAGTAGTATTCCTGCGGGGAGAGTGTACTTC. It translates to CASSIPAGRVYF.

The gene calls are TRBV18 and TRBJ2-7; 12 positions agree with TRBD2. V gave up 1 base and J gave up 6 bases; unmatched junction bases: 4. The CDR3 is 15 residues long. Germline V lookup: CDR1 KGHSH, CDR2 LQKENI. CDR3 bases: TGTGCCAGCTCACCACTGAGGACTAGCGGGATCGAGCAGTACTTC. Translation gives CASSPLRTSGIEQYF.

This clone was seen once. The J gene is TRBJ2-3, the V gene TRBV6-1; 8 nucleotides agree with TRBD2. Per germline, CDR1 MNHNS and CDR2 SASEGT. V lost 0 bases and J lost 4; bases outside the gene matches: 15. The CDR3 contains 19 residues. The DNA for the CDR3 is TGTGCCAGCAGTGAAGCGCGGCTAGCGGGCGGTCTCCCCCCAGATACGCAGTATTTT. This codes for CASSEARLAGGLPPDTQYF.

The chain uses TRBV15 and TRBJ2-5; either TRBD1 or TRBD2 may fit D (5 bases each). This CDR3 is 15 amino acids long. Germline CDR1 LNHNV, CDR2 YYDKDF (reference sequence). Trimming cost V 5 bases and J 5 bases, with 18 bases left between them. The DNA for the CDR3 is TGTGCCACCAGCGGGAGACAGCAGCCCGGGGAGACCCAGTACTTC. It is translated as CATSGRQQPGETQYF.

The rearrangement uses TRBV9 and TRBJ1-2; 8 bases are shared with TRBD1. The CDR3 length is 11 residues. CDR1 is SGDLS, CDR2 YYNGEE, per germline. V gave up 3 bases and J gave up 14 bases; unmatched junction bases: 6. CDR3 nucleotides: TGTGCCAGCAGCGACGGACAGGGAGAGACCTTC. It codes for CASSDGQGETF.

Comments on this clone: Other DNA sequences of this sample code for an identical CDR3. The chain recombines TRBV20-1 with TRBJ2-1, with D unclear. V was pared by 3 bases and J by 5 bases, with 5 bases between. Germline loops: CDR1 DFQATT, CDR2 SNEGSKA (reference sequence). The CDR3 runs 11 residues. This chain's CDR3 is CSASPDNEQFF. DNA of the CDR3: TGCAGTGCTAGCCCAGACAATGAGCAGTTCTTC.

This sequence joins TRBV27 and TRBJ2-7; D unclear. CDR3 size: 15 residues. Trimming shortened V by 5 bases and J by 0 bases, and 14 bases separated the two germline ends. Germline V CDR1 and CDR2: MNHEY, SMNVEV (reference sequence). The CDR3 DNA is TGTGCCAGCAGTCCACTTGGCGATCACTCCTACGAGCAGTACTTC. Encoded protein: CASSPLGDHSYEQYF.

The rearrangement links TRBV11-2 to TRBJ2-2; no clear D. Germline lookup yields CDR1 SGHAT and CDR2 FQNNGV. This CDR3 spans 14 amino acids. Trimming took 5 bases from V and 2 from J, leaving 9 bases between them. The CDR3 DNA sequence: TGTGCCAGCAGCCAGGCTGGAAACACCGGGGAGCTGTTTTTT. Residues: CASSQAGNTGELFF.

The genes are TRBV10-3 and TRBJ2-7; 10 bases agree with TRBD2. The CDR3 length is 13 residues. V lost 8 bases and J lost 6; bases outside the gene matches: 7. The V gene's germline CDR1 is ENHRY and CDR2 SYGVKD. CDR3 sequence: CAIAQGLAVEQYF. DNA for the CDR3: TGTGCCATCGCCCAAGGACTAGCGGTCGAGCAGTACTTC.

This rearrangement joins TRBV11-2 to TRBJ1-2, with D uncertain. This CDR3 has 15 amino acids. V lost 1 base and J lost 3, with 12 bases in between. Per germline, CDR1 SGHAT and CDR2 FQNNGV. The CDR3 DNA is TGTGCCAGCAGCTTAGCCCGCCTCGGGCACTATGGCTACACCTTC. Translating it yields CASSLARLGHYGYTF.

In its sample, this clone was seen once. V gene TRBV1 combines with J gene TRBJ1-4; TRBD1 is taken as the D call from the table, unchecked against the DNA. TRBV1 is assigned pseudogene status. The CDR3 is made up of 19 amino acids. Here the CDR3 DNA reads TGCACCAGCAGCCAAGATCGAAGGGGTTCTCCCGCAACTAATGAAAAACTGTTTTTT. Translating it yields CTSSQDRRGSPATNEKLFF.

This chain connects TRBV6-5 to TRBJ2-1; 8 bases agree with TRBD1. Germline CDR1 and CDR2: MNHEY and SVGAGI. There are 14 residues in the CDR3. V shed 5 bases and J 3 bases; nucleotides not matched to a gene: 3. The CDR3 nucleotides read TGTGCCAGCAGTCTCAGGGGGCTCTACAATGAGCAGTTCTTC. This codes for CASSLRGLYNEQFF.

The chain recombines TRBV7-9 with TRBJ2-7, with TRBD1 matching over 10 bases. CDR1 is SEHNR and CDR2 is FQNEAQ in the germline V gene (reference sequence). The CDR3 is made up of 14 amino acids. Losses at the gene ends were 4 bases for V and 3 bases for J; bases not matched to a gene: 3. This CDR3 reads CASSWTGGFYEQYF. As DNA, the CDR3 is TGTGCCAGCAGCTGGACAGGGGGATTCTACGAGCAGTACTTC.

This chain joins TRBV19 and TRBJ1-1; 7 bases fit TRBD1. With 3 bases clipped from V and 0 bases from J, the junction kept 13 bases outside the gene matches. Germline-derived CDR1 and CDR2 are LNHDA and SQIVND (reference sequence). This CDR3 has 18 amino acids. The CDR3: CASSMEGGPQRMNTEAFF. The CDR3 nucleotides are TGTGCCAGTAGTATGGAAGGGGGCCCCCAAAGGATGAACACTGAAGCTTTCTTT.

The sample holds one count of this clone. The J gene is TRBJ1-5, the V gene TRBV7-6; D not resolved. There are 15 residues in the CDR3. In germline, CDR1 is SGHVS, CDR2 FNYEAQ. Trimming pared 0 bases from V and 2 bases from J, leaving 8 bases between. The CDR3 spells CASSLAHGGNQPQHF. For the CDR3, the DNA is TGTGCCAGCAGCTTAGCGCACGGGGGCAATCAGCCCCAGCATTTT.

J is TRBJ1-3 and V is TRBV28, with no clear D. The CDR3 is made up of 15 amino acids. Trimming removed 5 bases at V and 0 bases at J, with 11 bases between. Per germline, CDR1 MDHEN and CDR2 SYDVKM. CDR3 in DNA: TGTGCCAGCAGTCGAGGGTCGATCTCTGGAAACACCATATATTTT. Its translation: CASSRGSISGNTIYF. The full variable domain, its missing parts supplied by reference TRBV28 and TRBJ1-3, is DVKVTQSSRYLVKRTGEKVFLECVQDMDHENMFWYRQDPGLGLRLIYFSYDVKMKEKGDIPEGYSVSREKKERFSLILESASTNQTSMYLCASSRGSISGNTIYFGEGSWLTVV.

V and J are TRBV7-9 and TRBJ2-7; TRBD1 or TRBD2 may be the D gene (5 bases each). The CDR3 extends over 14 amino acids. Trimming shortened V by 6 bases and J by 2 bases, and 14 bases separated the two germline ends. The V gene's germline CDR1 is SEHNR and CDR2 FQNEAQ (reference sequence). The CDR3 DNA follows: TGTGCCAGCAGTAAGGTCGGGACGACCTACGAGCAGTACTTC. This translates into CASSKVGTTYEQYF. The full variable domain, with the rest looked up from reference TRBV7-9 and TRBJ2-7, is DTGVSQNPRHKITKRGQNVTFRCDPISEHNRLYWYRQTLGQGPEFLTYFQNEAQLEKSRLLSDRFSAERPKGSFSTLEIQRTEQGDSAMYLCASSKVGTTYEQYFGPGTRLTVT.

The chain has TRBV28 and TRBJ1-1; tentative D call: TRBD1 (6 bases). Germline V gene lookup returns CDR1 MDHEN and CDR2 SYDVKM. V was shortened by 9 bases and J by 3 bases, with 14 bases between the two germline ends. There are 13 residues in the CDR3. CDR3 sequence: CASEGGAHTEAFF. As DNA, the CDR3 is TGTGCCAGTGAGGGGGGCGCCCACACTGAAGCTTTCTTT.

Comment on this clone: Compared with germline, one end of the junction differs, possibly owing to a read error. The chain has TRBV28 and TRBJ2-2, with no clear D. CDR3 length: 13 amino acids. Germline V gene sequence: CDR1 MDHEN, CDR2 SYDVKM. CDR3 loop: CASSLWGAGELFF. CDR3 sequence (DNA): TGTGCCAGCAGTCTATGGGGTGCCGGGGAGCTGTTTTTT.